The clone carrying this T cell receptor (beta chain) was observed a few times. The CDR3 covers 14 residues. In germline, CDR1 is LNHNV, CDR2 YYDKDF (reference sequence). Trimming removed 5 bases from V and 8 bases from J; junction bases left unmatched: 5. This record belongs to a study of T-cell memory formation after mild COVID-19. From the 5' RACE reads, TCRdb called clonotypes with MiXCR, one entry per CDR3 protein. The data contain over 300,000 distinct CDR3 sequences, roughly 19% of them singletons. The clonotype originates from a man between 18 and 35 years old who had mild COVID-19 (a few samples of this study predate the infection). Cell type and time point are not known. The rearrangement joins TRBV15 to TRBJ2-6, with 8 bases fitting TRBD2. What was sequenced was PBMCs or a T cell subset sorted from them (not recorded which). As DNA, the CDR3 is TGTGCCACCAGCGCGGGAGGTCTGCCCAACGTCCTGACTTTC. Translated: CATSAGGLPNVLTF.